The 26 T cell receptor beta chains listed next were all sequenced from one sample in a study of tumour-infiltrating T cells in Burkitt lymphoma. The table came from immunoSEQ multiplex PCR; TCRdb's copy has only in-frame clones and leaves some out. The sample carries about 6,600 clones, more than 75% recorded once. Sequenced: tumor tissue. The receptor source for this set is a human donor with Burkitt lymphoma.

The chain uses TRBV11-2 and TRBJ1-6; a possible D gene is TRBD1 (5 bases). V shed 8 bases and J shed 9 bases, with 20 bases lying between them. From germline, CDR1 is SGHAT and CDR2 FQNNGV. This CDR3 is 15 amino acids long. The CDR3 coding sequence is TGTGCCAGCTCCAAAGTGGGGCAGGCCGCTTCACCCCTCCACTTT. As protein: CASSKVGQAASPLHF.

This sequence joins TRBV9 and TRBJ2-3; no firm D call. This CDR3 contains 13 residues. CDR1 is SGDLS, CDR2 YYNGEE, per germline. V shed 1 base and J shed 6 bases, with 9 bases lying between them. CDR3 DNA sequence: TGTGCCAGCAGCGTAATCGGCAGTGATACGCAGTATTTT. Its protein product is CASSVIGSDTQYF. Filled out from reference TRBV9 and TRBJ2-3, the complete variable domain reads DSGVTQTPKHLITATGQRVTLRCSPRSGDLSVYWYQQSLDQGLQFLIQYYNGEERAKGNILERFSAQQFPDLHSELNLSSLELGDSALYFCASSVIGSDTQYFGPGTRLTVL.

The rearrangement uses TRBV29-1 and TRBJ2-3; 13 positions agree with TRBD2. The germline V gene encodes CDR1 SQVTM and CDR2 ANQGSEA. This CDR3 is built from 15 residues. Trimming removed 5 bases from V and 2 bases from J; junction bases left unmatched: 4. The CDR3, as DNA: TGCAGCGTTCCGACTAGCGGGGGGATCACAGATACGCAGTATTTT. It encodes CSVPTSGGITDTQYF.

This chain uses TRBV5-6 with TRBJ2-3; D possibly corresponds to TRBD1 (6 bases). This CDR3 has 14 amino acids. Germline loops: CDR1 SGHDT, CDR2 YYEEEE. Trimming left V 1 base short and J 4 bases short, with 10 bases between. CDR3 coding DNA: TGTGCCAGCAGCTTGCAGGGGTCCCCAGATACGCAGTATTTT. Protein product: CASSLQGSPDTQYF.

This clone is medium-sized. The chain uses TRBV5-5 and TRBJ2-3; weak D call: TRBD1 (5 bases). The CDR3 extends over 15 amino acids. Trimming stripped 2 bases from V and 6 bases from J, with 16 bases between. Per the germline V gene, CDR1 is SGHKS and CDR2 is YYEKEE (reference sequence). In DNA, the CDR3 is TGTGCCAGCAGCTTCAGGGTCGATGATGGGGATACGCAGTATTTT. Translation gives CASSFRVDDGDTQYF.

The rearrangement uses TRBV11-2 and TRBJ2-6; D possibly uses TRBD1 or TRBD2 (6 bases each). V was trimmed by 3 bases and J by 2 bases, leaving 8 bases between them. CDR1 SGHAT and CDR2 FQNNGV come from the germline V gene. The length of the CDR3 is 15 residues. The DNA of the CDR3 is TGTGCCAGCAGCTTGGGGGGCGCTGGGGCCAACGTCCTGACTTTC. It is translated as CASSLGGAGANVLTF.

This clone is a singleton in its sample. V and J are TRBV6-5 and TRBJ1-5; possible D gene TRBD1, 5 bases. V was shortened by 8 bases and J by 6 bases, with 14 bases between the two germline ends. The CDR3 covers 13 residues. Germline-derived CDR1 and CDR2 are MNHEY and SVGAGI. The CDR3, as DNA: TGTGCCAGCCGACGGGGGGGTCGTCAGCCCCAGCATTTT. It codes for CASRRGGRQPQHF.

This clone appeared a few times. The genes are TRBV2 and TRBJ1-3; D call uncertain. This CDR3 region has 14 residues. CDR1 SNHLY and CDR2 FYNNEI come from the germline V gene. Trimming took off 6 bases at V and 0 bases at J, with 9 bases between the two ends. CDR3 residues: CASRSDSSGNTIYF. CDR3 in DNA: TGTGCCAGCAGATCTGACTCCTCTGGAAACACCATATATTTT.

The chain recombines TRBV7-8 with TRBJ2-1; 7 nucleotides align to TRBD1. CDR3 size: 14 residues. Germline CDR1 is SGHVS and CDR2 is FQNEAQ. Trimming cost V 8 bases and J 4 bases; bases outside gene matches: 8. The CDR3 region is CASDPGTVYNEQFF. The CDR3 bases are TGTGCCAGCGACCCCGGGACAGTTTACAATGAGCAGTTCTTC. The full variable domain, with the rest looked up from reference TRBV7-8 and TRBJ2-1, is GAGVSQSPRYKVAKRGQDVALRCDPISGHVSLFWYQQALGQGPEFLTYFQNEAQLDKSGLPSDRFFAERPEGSVSTLKIQRTQQEDSAVYLCASDPGTVYNEQFFGPGTRLTVL.

Worth noting for this clone: Germline and junction disagree at one end, which may indicate a read error. The genes are TRBV6-6 and TRBJ1-5, with no clear D. This CDR3 region has 13 residues. Germline-derived CDR1 and CDR2 are MNHNY and SVGAGI (reference sequence). The CDR3 sequence is CTSTLNPNQPQHF. The CDR3 nucleotides are TGTACCAGCACTCTAAACCCTAATCAGCCCCAGCATTTT.

V is TRBV11-1 and J is TRBJ2-3; D is unresolved. Trimming pared 1 base from V and 6 bases from J, leaving 8 bases between. Germline loops: CDR1 SGHAT, CDR2 FQDESV (reference sequence). This CDR3 has 13 amino acids. CDR3 residues: CASSLGPLDTQYF. CDR3 in DNA: TGTGCCAGCAGCTTAGGCCCCTTGGATACGCAGTATTTT. The whole variable domain, remainder taken from reference TRBV11-1 and TRBJ2-3, is EAEVAQSPRYKITEKSQAVAFWCDPISGHATLYWYRQILGQGPELLVQFQDESVVDDSQLPKDRFSAERLKGVDSTLKIQPAELGDSAMYLCASSLGPLDTQYFGPGTRLTVL.

The gene calls are TRBV5-4 and TRBJ2-7, with D possibly TRBD2 on 6 matching bases. Germline assignment: CDR1 SGHNT and CDR2 YYREEE (reference sequence). V gave up 1 base and J gave up 3 bases, with 11 bases separating them. The CDR3 has 14 residues. CDR3 coding DNA: TGTGCCAGCAGCTTGCAGGACGGGAGCTACGAGCAGTACTTC. It specifies CASSLQDGSYEQYF.

This chain joins TRBV29-1 and TRBJ1-2; possible D gene TRBD1, 6 bases. Looked up from germline, CDR1 is SQVTM and CDR2 is ANQGSEA. V was cut by 2 bases and J by 4 bases, with 11 bases left in between. The CDR3 length is 13 residues. CDR3 sequence (DNA): TGCAGCGTTGAACACAGGGACGGCTATGGCTACACCTTC. Its translation: CSVEHRDGYGYTF.

The chain is built from TRBV30 and TRBJ1-1; D might be TRBD1 (6 bases). The V gene lost 0 bases and the J gene lost 5 bases, with 22 bases spanning the gap. Germline V gene lookup returns CDR1 GTSNPN and CDR2 SVGIG (reference sequence). The CDR3 has 17 residues. Here the CDR3 DNA reads TGTGCCTGGAGTGTACTGGAGCAGGTCAGGGGAAATACTGAAGCTTTCTTT. Translating gives CAWSVLEQVRGNTEAFF. Drawing the rest from reference TRBV30 and TRBJ1-1, the complete variable domain is SQTIHQWPATLVQPVGSPLSLECTVEGTSNPNLYWYRQAAGRGLQLLFYSVGIGQISSEVPQNLSASRPQDRQFILSSKKLLLSDSGFYLCAWSVLEQVRGNTEAFFGQGTRLTVV.

The chain carries TRBV18 and TRBJ2-2, with D hard to call. V lost 2 bases and J lost 3, with 1 base in between. This CDR3 contains 12 residues. The V gene's germline CDR1 is KGHSH and CDR2 LQKENI. The CDR3 here is CASSPDTGELFF. The CDR3 DNA reads as TGTGCCAGCTCACCAGACACCGGGGAGCTGTTTTTT.

V gene TRBV10-1 combines with J gene TRBJ2-7; D is unclear. V was pared by 7 bases and J by 3 bases, with 13 bases between. The germline V gene has CDR1 WNHNN and CDR2 SYGVQD (reference sequence). This CDR3 has 13 amino acids. The CDR3 DNA sequence: TGCGCCAGCACCTCGCTTTTCGACTACGAGCAGTACTTC. Its protein product is CASTSLFDYEQYF.

The V gene is TRBV11-3, the J gene TRBJ2-3; D unclear. Germline CDR1 is SGHNT and CDR2 is YENEEA. The CDR3 is 13 residues long. Trimming stripped 0 bases from V and 14 bases from J, with 15 bases between. The CDR3: CASSLDSQTQGYF. The CDR3 region has the DNA TGTGCCAGCAGCTTAGATTCGCAAACTCAAGGGTATTTT.

V usage is TRBV9 and J usage is TRBJ1-4; 7 bases map to TRBD1. The CDR3 contains 13 residues. In germline, CDR1 is SGDLS, CDR2 YYNGEE. The junction had 7 bases not matched to a gene; V was cut back by 4 bases and J by 10 bases. The CDR3 DNA reads as TGTGCCAGCAGCCAGCGACAGGGTGGAAAACTGTTTTTT. Residues: CASSQRQGGKLFF.

This clone appeared a single time. The chain has TRBV27 and TRBJ2-2; 7 bases are shared with TRBD2. This CDR3 has 16 amino acids. In germline, CDR1 is MNHEY, CDR2 SMNVEV (reference sequence). Trimming at V came to 5 bases and at J to 5 bases, leaving 11 bases not matched to a gene. This CDR3 reads CASSPTGGKGTGELFF. CDR3 coding DNA: TGTGCCAGCAGTCCGACGGGGGGAAAGGGGACCGGGGAGCTGTTTTTT.

The chain uses TRBV29-1 and TRBJ2-4; no firm D call. The V end lost 4 bases, the J end lost 1 base, and 17 bases lay between the germline ends. Germline assignment: CDR1 SQVTM and CDR2 ANQGSEA. The CDR3 extends over 16 amino acids. The CDR3 sequence: CSVVPARTRAKNIQYF. CDR3 sequence (DNA): TGCAGCGTTGTACCCGCGCGCACCAGGGCCAAAAACATTCAGTACTTC.

This chain's CDR3 is CASSLAGGPSYEQYF. The CDR3 region has the DNA TGTGCCAGCTCACTAGCGGGAGGGCCGTCCTACGAGCAGTACTTC. The V call is TRBV18, the J call TRBJ2-7, with 11 bases identical to TRBD2. The germline V gene encodes CDR1 KGHSH and CDR2 LQKENI. V gave up 4 bases and J gave up 1 base; unmatched junction bases: 3. CDR3 length equals 15 residues.

The chain joins TRBV10-3 to TRBJ2-7; 8 bases are a match to TRBD2. Germline values: CDR1 ENHRY, CDR2 SYGVKD. V shed 7 bases and J 2 bases; nucleotides not matched to a gene: 7. This CDR3 contains 14 residues. CDR3 DNA sequence: TGTGCCATCAAACTAGCGGAAATTCCCTACGAGCAGTACTTC. Amino acids: CAIKLAEIPYEQYF.

This chain connects TRBV5-6 to TRBJ1-2; the match to TRBD1 covers 9 bases. With V trimmed by 4 bases and J by 2 bases, 6 bases remained unmatched. CDR1 SGHDT and CDR2 YYEEEE come from the germline V gene. This CDR3 has 15 amino acids. Here the CDR3 DNA reads TGTGCCAGCAGCCTGGGACAGGGTCTGAACTATGGCTACACCTTC. Translated: CASSLGQGLNYGYTF.

This clone was counted a single time. The chain combines TRBV28 with TRBJ2-5; D might be TRBD1 or TRBD2, each matching 6 bases. The CDR3 loop spans 17 amino acids. With 7 bases removed from V and 2 bases from J, the gap between germline ends came to 23 bases. CDR1 is MDHEN, CDR2 SYDVKM, per germline. DNA for the CDR3: TGTGCCAGCACCTACGGGCGGTGGGGGGCAGTTCAAGAGACCCAGTACTTC. This sequence encodes CASTYGRWGAVQETQYF.

This chain links TRBV14 with TRBJ1-4; 7 bases agree with TRBD1. V trimming: 1 base; J trimming: 7 bases; junction bases outside the gene matches: 15. CDR1 SGHDN and CDR2 FVKESK come from the germline V gene. The CDR3 consists of 18 residues. This chain's CDR3 is CASSQAGRGRANSEKLFF. CDR3 sequence (DNA): TGTGCCAGCAGCCAAGCAGGGAGGGGGCGCGCGAATAGTGAAAAACTGTTTTTT.

The rearrangement joins TRBV10-2 to TRBJ1-1; D is unresolved. Trimming stripped 10 bases from V and 3 bases from J, with 15 bases between. Looked up from germline, CDR1 is WSHSY and CDR2 is SAAADI. This CDR3 has 13 residues. This chain's CDR3 is CATCEAPDTEAFF. CDR3 coding DNA: TGCGCCACCTGCGAGGCGCCGGACACTGAAGCTTTCTTT.